The 29 T cell receptor beta chains listed next were all sequenced from one sample in a study of blood T cell repertoires in COVID-19. TCRdb's copy holds only in-frame clones and misses some; the assay was immunoSEQ multiplex PCR. The profile shows about 300,000 clones, 80% to 90% of them singletons. The material sequenced was PBMCs or T cells enriched from blood (not recorded which). These receptors came from a man under 40 who had recovered from COVID-19.

This clone has only a few counts. The rearrangement joins TRBV4-1 to TRBJ1-5, with 9 bases identical to TRBD1. The CDR3 has 15 amino acids. CDR1 and CDR2 from the germline V gene are MGHRA and YSYEKL. After removal of 3 bases from V and 3 bases from J, the junction contained 3 bases not matched to a gene. CDR3 residues: CASSQQQGANQPQHF. For the CDR3, the DNA is TGCGCCAGCAGCCAGCAACAGGGGGCCAATCAGCCCCAGCATTTT.

This chain uses TRBV4-2 with TRBJ2-3; 7 positions agree with TRBD2. The germline CDR1 and CDR2 sequences are LGHNA and YNFKEQ. The J segment lost 7 bases and the V segment lost 4 bases, leaving 8 bases of the junction unmatched. The CDR3 runs 14 residues. In DNA form, the CDR3 reads TGTGCCAGCAGCCCGGAACTGGGGGGGAATACGCAGTATTTT. It specifies CASSPELGGNTQYF.

The chain links TRBV4-1 to TRBJ2-2; 8 positions match TRBD1. V was clipped by 4 bases and J by 1 base; unmatched bases: 5. The CDR3 length is 16 residues. CDR1 and CDR2 (germline): MGHRA, YSYEKL. The CDR3 spells CASSLTGTGNTGELFF. The CDR3 nucleotides read TGCGCCAGCAGCCTCACCGGGACAGGGAACACCGGGGAGCTGTTTTTT.

The chain couples TRBV27 to TRBJ2-1; 9 bases line up with TRBD2. With 7 bases clipped from V and 7 bases from J, the junction kept 11 bases outside the gene matches. Germline lookup yields CDR1 MNHEY and CDR2 SMNVEV (reference sequence). The CDR3 is 15 amino acids. Written as DNA, the CDR3 is TGTGCCAGCACCCTAATAGCGGGAGTAGGAAATGAGCAGTTCTTC. Its translation: CASTLIAGVGNEQFF.

CDR3 region: CASSLETGTEAFF. The CDR3 DNA reads as TGTGCCAGCAGTCTCGAGACGGGAACTGAAGCTTTCTTT. The chain combines TRBV6-5 with TRBJ1-1; D is ambiguous. In germline, CDR1 is MNHEY, CDR2 SVGAGI. The CDR3 extends over 13 amino acids. Trimming left V 5 bases short and J 5 bases short, with 12 bases between.

The rearrangement joins TRBV7-9 to TRBJ1-4, with D tentatively TRBD1 (5 bases). Between the trimmed V and J ends, which lost 4 bases and 8 bases, there was a span of 14 bases. This CDR3 has 14 residues. Germline loops: CDR1 SEHNR, CDR2 FQNEAQ (reference sequence). In nucleotides, the CDR3 is TGTGCCAGCAGCTCCGGGAACGGGGGAGAAAAACTGTTTTTT. Protein: CASSSGNGGEKLFF.

The V call is TRBV27, the J call TRBJ2-5; 8 positions match TRBD1. V shed 5 bases, J shed 7 bases, and the junction held 9 bases outside the gene matches. The CDR3 totals 14 residues. CDR1 and CDR2 (germline): MNHEY, SMNVEV (reference sequence). The CDR3 protein is CASSGQGEGGTQYF. The CDR3 DNA sequence: TGTGCCAGCAGTGGACAGGGTGAGGGTGGGACCCAGTACTTC.

The rearrangement joins TRBV5-1 to TRBJ2-3, with a tentative D call TRBD2 (6 bases). The CDR3 has 16 amino acids. Germline lookup yields CDR1 SGHRS and CDR2 YFSETQ. V was trimmed by 0 bases and J by 0 bases, leaving 11 bases between them. The DNA for the CDR3 is TGCGCCAGCAGCTTGGTCGTTGGGGGGAGCACAGATACGCAGTATTTT. This gives the protein CASSLVVGGSTDTQYF.

V usage is TRBV10-3 and J usage is TRBJ1-2, with D perhaps matching TRBD1 (5 bases). Germline CDR1 and CDR2: ENHRY and SYGVKD. The CDR3 sequence is 14 residues long. The V end lost 2 bases, the J end lost 4 bases, and 11 bases lay between the germline ends. CDR3 coding DNA: TGTGCCATCAGTGAGGGACAAGGGCGCTATGGCTACACCTTC. It specifies CAISEGQGRYGYTF.

The chain links TRBV27 to TRBJ2-6; 7 positions agree with TRBD2. The CDR3 has 15 amino acids. CDR1 is MNHEY, CDR2 SMNVEV, per germline (reference sequence). The J segment lost 2 bases and the V segment lost 2 bases, leaving 0 bases of the junction unmatched. The CDR3 region is CASSLGGAGANVLTF. The CDR3, as DNA: TGTGCCAGCAGTTTAGGGGGGGCTGGGGCCAACGTCCTGACTTTC. Together with reference TRBV27 and TRBJ2-6, the CDR3 gives the full variable domain: EAQVTQNPRYLITVTGKKLTVTCSQNMNHEYMSWYRQDPGLGLRQIYYSMNVEVTDKGDVPEGYKVSRKEKRNFPLILESPSPNQTSLYFCASSLGGAGANVLTFGAGSRLTVL.

The chain uses TRBV19 and TRBJ1-5; D perhaps matches TRBD1 (5 bases). Germline V gene lookup returns CDR1 LNHDA and CDR2 SQIVND (reference sequence). The ends were cut back, 4 bases at V and 6 bases at J, with 16 bases in the middle. The CDR3 length is 15 residues. The CDR3 sequence is CASSTSGGDGQPQHF. CDR3 DNA: TGTGCCAGTAGTACTTCGGGGGGGGATGGTCAGCCCCAGCATTTT.

This chain joins TRBV5-1 and TRBJ2-3, with D perhaps matching TRBD1 (6 bases). Germline V gene sequence: CDR1 SGHRS, CDR2 YFSETQ. V gave up 2 bases and J gave up 0 bases, with 16 bases separating them. The CDR3 contains 17 residues. CDR3 amino acids: CASSLPLAQGSTDTQYF. The CDR3 nucleotides are TGCGCCAGCAGCTTACCTCTGGCGCAGGGGAGCACAGATACGCAGTATTTT.

The V call is TRBV7-2, the J call TRBJ2-7; 8 bases map to TRBD2. The trim removed 1 base at V and 2 bases at J, leaving 4 bases unmatched. The V gene's germline CDR1 is SGHTA and CDR2 FQGNSA. This CDR3 is 15 amino acids long. The CDR3: CASSLGGSGAYEQYF. CDR3 coding DNA: TGTGCCAGCAGCTTAGGTGGTAGCGGGGCCTACGAGCAGTACTTC.

Only a few counts were recorded for this clone. This chain uses TRBV7-9 with TRBJ2-1, with TRBD1 identical over 7 bases. The germline V gene encodes CDR1 SEHNR and CDR2 FQNEAQ (reference sequence). With 5 bases clipped from V and 0 bases from J, the junction kept 10 bases outside the gene matches. The CDR3 has 17 amino acids. Written as DNA, the CDR3 is TGTGCCAGCAGCCCTTTTACGGGACAGACCTCCTACAATGAGCAGTTCTTC. Its protein is CASSPFTGQTSYNEQFF.

This clone turned up a few times. CDR3 in amino acids: CASSDTGTLYGYTF. The CDR3 nucleotides read TGTGCCAGCAGTGATACAGGAACACTCTATGGCTACACCTTC. The genes are TRBV6-1 and TRBJ1-2; a weak D match, TRBD1 (5 bases). This CDR3 has 14 residues. Trimming took 3 bases from V and 4 from J, leaving 12 bases between them. Germline V gene sequence: CDR1 MNHNS, CDR2 SASEGT.

The chain combines TRBV18 with TRBJ2-5, with a tentative D call TRBD2 (5 bases). Deletions cut 3 bases from V and 5 bases from J, with 22 bases between. This CDR3 has 17 residues. The V gene's germline CDR1 is KGHSH and CDR2 LQKENI. The CDR3 DNA reads TGTGCCAGCTCACCCACGGCCCACCCTAGCCAGGTTGAGACCCAGTACTTC. It yields the protein CASSPTAHPSQVETQYF.

The chain combines TRBV14 with TRBJ1-2, with D uncertain. The V gene's germline CDR1 is SGHDN and CDR2 FVKESK. V lost 0 bases and J 7 bases, leaving 9 bases between the germline ends. This CDR3 region has 13 residues. In DNA, the CDR3 is TGTGCCAGCAGCCAAGACAGTACCCGTGGCTACACCTTC. Amino acids: CASSQDSTRGYTF.

The chain is built from TRBV11-2 and TRBJ2-7, with a possible D match to TRBD2 (7 bases). The CDR3 length is 15 residues. Germline CDR1 and CDR2: SGHAT and FQNNGV. V dropped 3 bases and J dropped 4 bases, with 16 bases sitting between them. CDR3 sequence reads: CASSLEGGGPYEQYF. The CDR3, as DNA: TGTGCCAGCAGCTTGGAAGGGGGGGGACCTTACGAGCAGTACTTC.

The chain couples TRBV18 to TRBJ2-5, with no clear D. In germline, CDR1 is KGHSH, CDR2 LQKENI. V was shortened by 3 bases and J by 5 bases, with 10 bases between the two germline ends. This CDR3 has 13 amino acids. Written as DNA, the CDR3 is TGTGCCAGCTCACCCCCTTCCTCGGAGACCCAGTACTTC. Translating gives CASSPPSSETQYF.

This clone was detected only once. J is TRBJ1-6 and V is TRBV21-1; TRBD1, the D gene given by the table, was not confirmed from the DNA. TRBV21-1 is assigned pseudogene status. The CDR3 spans 13 residues. The CDR3 DNA is TGTGCCAGCAGTGCAGGTAGAAGTTCACCCCTCCACTTT. Its translation: CASSAGRSSPLHF.

The chain links TRBV6-6 to TRBJ2-3; TRBD2 matches 10 bases. The V segment lost 7 bases and the J segment 1 base; nucleotides outside the gene matches: 20. The CDR3 has 20 residues. Germline CDR1 MNHNY, CDR2 SVGAGI (reference sequence). As DNA, the CDR3 is TGTGCCAGCACTCGAATATGGGTAGCGGGGGGTAAAGAAGGCACAGATACGCAGTATTTT. Its protein product is CASTRIWVAGGKEGTDTQYF.

The chain is built from TRBV10-1 and TRBJ1-5; no definite D call. V lost 5 bases to trimming and J lost 2 bases, with 7 bases between them. The CDR3 runs 13 residues. Germline V lookup: CDR1 WNHNN, CDR2 SYGVQD (reference sequence). CDR3 amino acids: CASSPEGNQPQHF. The CDR3 DNA sequence: TGCGCCAGCAGTCCAGAGGGCAATCAGCCCCAGCATTTT.

The chain combines TRBV2 with TRBJ1-1, with TRBD1 as a possible D gene (5 bases). Between the trimmed V and J ends, which lost 3 bases and 5 bases, there was a span of 16 bases. The germline V gene has CDR1 SNHLY and CDR2 FYNNEI. This CDR3 has 15 amino acids. CDR3 nucleotide sequence: TGTGCCAGCAGTGACGGCGGGGGGAGGAGGACTGAAGCTTTCTTT. This codes for CASSDGGGRRTEAFF.

This chain links TRBV6-1 with TRBJ2-7; D perhaps matches TRBD1 (5 bases). Trimming took 2 bases from V and 0 from J, leaving 11 bases between them. The CDR3 loop spans 15 amino acids. Germline lookup yields CDR1 MNHNS and CDR2 SASEGT. In nucleotides, the CDR3 is TGTGCCAGCAGTGAAATAGGGGTTAGCTCCTACGAGCAGTACTTC. Encoded protein: CASSEIGVSSYEQYF.

The CDR3 protein is CASSTGLRTYEQYF. DNA of the CDR3: TGTGCCAGCAGCACGGGACTTAGGACCTACGAGCAGTACTTC. This rearrangement joins TRBV5-6 to TRBJ2-7; weak D call: TRBD2 (6 bases). Germline V gene sequence: CDR1 SGHDT, CDR2 YYEEEE. V dropped 4 bases and J dropped 2 bases, with 13 bases sitting between them. The CDR3 sequence is 14 residues long. Full variable domain (remainder filled in from reference TRBV5-6 and TRBJ2-7): DAGVTQSPTHLIKTRGQQVTLRCSPKSGHDTVSWYQQALGQGPQFIFQYYEEEERQRGNFPDRFSGHQFPNYSSELNVNALLLGDSALYLCASSTGLRTYEQYFGPGTRLTVT.

This chain connects TRBV5-1 to TRBJ2-5; possible D gene TRBD2, 5 bases. Germline V gene sequence: CDR1 SGHRS, CDR2 YFSETQ. V lost 7 bases and J 5 bases, leaving 18 bases between the germline ends. This CDR3 contains 14 residues. The CDR3 nucleotides are TGCGCCAGCTCCCAGAGGGCCGGTGGGGAGACCCAGTACTTC. This gives the protein CASSQRAGGETQYF.

V is TRBV13 and J is TRBJ2-3, with 8 positions matching TRBD1. J gave up 9 bases and V 4 bases, and 12 bases lay outside the gene matches. CDR1 is PRHDT and CDR2 is FYEKMQ in the germline V gene (reference sequence). The CDR3 sequence is 15 residues long. The DNA of the CDR3 is TGTGCCAGCAGCTCCCTGACAGGGGCTTTAGAGACGCAGTATTTT. It is translated as CASSSLTGALETQYF.

Only one count was recorded for this clone. The CDR3 here is CASSLQWNEKLFF. CDR3 sequence (DNA): TGTGCCAGCAGCTTGCAGTGGAATGAAAAACTGTTTTTT. The chain uses TRBV7-2 and TRBJ1-4, with D unclear. Germline CDR1 and CDR2: SGHTA and FQGNSA. The CDR3 spans 13 residues. Trimming removed 3 bases at V and 5 bases at J, with 7 bases between.

The CDR3 DNA sequence: TGTGCCACCAGTGGAGTTAGCGGGAGCACAGATACGCAGTATTTT. Translating gives CATSGVSGSTDTQYF. V and J are TRBV24-1 and TRBJ2-3, with 7 bases that match TRBD2. Trimming removed 5 bases from V and 0 bases from J; junction bases left unmatched: 4. Germline CDR1 is KGHDR and CDR2 is SFDVKD. This CDR3 comprises 15 residues.